One and the same sample provided the 24 T cell receptor beta chains below, sequenced in a study of cytomegalovirus exposure and HLA in healthy donors. The method was immunoSEQ multiplex PCR; TCRdb's version includes in-frame clones alone and lacks a portion of them. The repertoire holds around 200,000 clones, with roughly 80% as singletons. The sequencing sample was made of PBMCs. Receptors originate from a woman aged 18-30 years in good health and CMV-seropositive.

The chain employs TRBV2 and TRBJ1-4; D gene ambiguous. Germline assignment: CDR1 SNHLY and CDR2 FYNNEI. The CDR3 consists of 14 residues. V lost 9 bases to trimming and J lost 5 bases, with 16 bases between them. The CDR3 region has the DNA TGTGCCAGTAGAGATGGGCAGACGAATGAAAAACTGTTTTTT. Its protein is CASRDGQTNEKLFF.

The V call is TRBV27, the J call TRBJ1-6; 7 bases are a match to TRBD1. Germline V gene data show CDR1 as MNHEY and CDR2 as SMNVEV (reference sequence). The J segment lost 7 bases and the V segment lost 5 bases, leaving 8 bases of the junction unmatched. The CDR3 extends over 15 amino acids. The CDR3 sequence: CASSPPGQPNSPLHF. In DNA form, the CDR3 reads TGTGCCAGCAGTCCGCCGGGACAGCCGAATTCACCCCTCCACTTT.

The chain links TRBV2 to TRBJ2-1, with 8 bases matching TRBD2. The CDR3 loop spans 15 amino acids. J lost 4 bases, V lost 6 bases, and 8 bases had no gene match. Germline CDR1 reads SNHLY; CDR2 reads FYNNEI. The CDR3 protein is CASSAISGAYNEQFF. The CDR3 DNA reads TGTGCCAGCAGCGCCATTAGCGGGGCTTACAATGAGCAGTTCTTC.

The J gene is TRBJ2-7, the V gene TRBV7-6; 8 bases align to TRBD1. CDR3 length equals 12 residues. Losses at the gene ends were 5 bases for V and 6 bases for J; bases not matched to a gene: 3. Looked up from germline, CDR1 is SGHVS and CDR2 is FNYEAQ. The CDR3 sequence: CASSPTGAEQYF. The CDR3 DNA follows: TGTGCCAGCAGCCCGACAGGGGCCGAGCAGTACTTC.

This clone was counted between two and nine times. J is TRBJ1-1 and V is TRBV19, with no clear D. With 8 bases removed from V and 1 base from J, the gap between germline ends came to 17 bases. Germline lookup yields CDR1 LNHDA and CDR2 SQIVND (reference sequence). The CDR3 consists of 15 residues. This CDR3 is CASARAGFSNTEAFF. CDR3 DNA: TGTGCCAGTGCCCGAGCAGGATTTTCGAACACTGAAGCTTTCTTT. Supplemented by reference TRBV19 and TRBJ1-1, the full variable domain reads DGGITQSPKYLFRKEGQNVTLSCEQNLNHDAMYWYRQDPGQGLRLIYYSQIVNDFQKGDIAEGYSVSREKKESFPLTVTSAQKNPTAFYLCASARAGFSNTEAFFGQGTRLTVV.

The V and J genes are TRBV5-6 and TRBJ2-1; D not certain. The V gene's germline CDR1 is SGHDT and CDR2 YYEEEE. The CDR3 contains 14 residues. Trimming stripped 2 bases from V and 6 bases from J, with 12 bases between. The CDR3 is CASSFFILANEQFF. CDR3 coding DNA: TGTGCCAGCAGCTTTTTCATACTCGCCAATGAGCAGTTCTTC.

The genes are TRBV27 and TRBJ1-1, with D unresolved. This CDR3 spans 13 amino acids. Germline CDR1 and CDR2: MNHEY and SMNVEV (reference sequence). Trimming removed 3 bases at V and 5 bases at J, with 10 bases between. CDR3: CASSFGERTEAFF. In nucleotides, the CDR3 is TGTGCCAGCAGTTTTGGGGAGAGGACTGAAGCTTTCTTT.

CDR3 bases: TGTGCCAGCAGCCCCACTGGGCAGGGCCCGAACTCCTACGAGCAGTACTTC. Its protein product is CASSPTGQGPNSYEQYF. The V call is TRBV11-2, the J call TRBJ2-7; D is perhaps TRBD1 (5 bases). The CDR3 is made up of 17 amino acids. Germline V gives CDR1 SGHAT, CDR2 FQNNGV. Between the trimmed V and J ends, which lost 5 bases and 0 bases, there was a span of 20 bases.

This chain links TRBV7-3 with TRBJ1-1, with 7 bases fitting TRBD1. After removal of 3 bases from V and 3 bases from J, the junction contained 1 base not matched to a gene. CDR1 and CDR2 (germline): SGHTA, FQGTGA. The CDR3 is 13 amino acids. CDR3 in amino acids: CASSLGQYTEAFF. The CDR3 coding sequence is TGTGCCAGCAGCTTGGGACAGTACACTGAAGCTTTCTTT.

This chain joins TRBV27 and TRBJ1-2; D perhaps matches TRBD1 (6 bases). Germline loops: CDR1 MNHEY, CDR2 SMNVEV (reference sequence). V lost 3 bases to trimming and J lost 7 bases, with 12 bases between them. The CDR3 consists of 13 residues. The DNA for the CDR3 is TGTGCCAGCAGTTTCCTGGGGGCGGGTGGCTACACCTTC. This encodes CASSFLGAGGYTF.

The chain couples TRBV7-2 to TRBJ1-2; perhaps TRBD1 as D (5 bases). Germline CDR1 and CDR2: SGHTA and FQGNSA. The CDR3 is 13 amino acids. Trimming shortened V by 1 base and J by 5 bases, and 8 bases separated the two germline ends. CDR3 loop: CASSLVQEYGYTF. The CDR3 DNA reads TGTGCCAGCAGCTTAGTACAGGAGTATGGCTACACCTTC.

V and J are TRBV13 and TRBJ2-3; D gene ambiguous. Germline V gives CDR1 PRHDT, CDR2 FYEKMQ (reference sequence). This CDR3 has 12 residues. The V and J ends lost 1 base and 6 bases respectively, with 5 bases between them. CDR3 DNA: TGTGCCAGCAGCTTAGCGCGCGATACGCAGTATTTT. As protein: CASSLARDTQYF.

The rearrangement uses TRBV13 and TRBJ1-6; tentative D call: TRBD1 (6 bases). In germline, CDR1 is PRHDT, CDR2 FYEKMQ (reference sequence). Trimming removed 4 bases at V and 8 bases at J, with 15 bases between. There are 15 residues in the CDR3. This CDR3 reads CASSSTSGVDSPLHF. The CDR3 bases are TGTGCCAGCAGCTCAACCTCAGGGGTTGATTCACCCCTCCACTTT.

V is TRBV7-8 and J is TRBJ1-5; 7 bases map to TRBD1. Germline values: CDR1 SGHVS, CDR2 FQNEAQ. The V and J ends lost 1 base and 7 bases, in that order; junction bases with no gene match: 10. This CDR3 is built from 16 residues. CDR3 DNA sequence: TGTGCCAGCAGCTTAGTCTGGTCAGGGGGAGAGCAGCCCCAGCATTTT. Its protein product is CASSLVWSGGEQPQHF.

This clone was observed once. The V call is TRBV4-1, the J call TRBJ2-7; D is possibly TRBD2 (5 bases). CDR3 length: 19 residues. The V and J ends lost 0 bases and 4 bases respectively, with 25 bases between them. Germline loops: CDR1 MGHRA, CDR2 YSYEKL. The CDR3 loop is CASSQEQGRSGVNSYEQYF. The CDR3 DNA sequence: TGCGCCAGCAGCCAAGAACAAGGGCGGAGCGGAGTTAATTCTTACGAGCAGTACTTC.

The V and J genes are TRBV7-3 and TRBJ2-5, with D possibly TRBD1 on 5 matching bases. This CDR3 has 14 amino acids. Trimming pared 4 bases from V and 4 bases from J, leaving 13 bases between. Germline assignment: CDR1 SGHTA and CDR2 FQGTGA. The CDR3 region is CASSWGASRETQYF. The CDR3 DNA reads as TGTGCCAGCAGCTGGGGCGCGAGCCGAGAGACCCAGTACTTC.

The chain joins TRBV7-6 to TRBJ2-1, with 9 bases fitting TRBD2. Germline V lookup: CDR1 SGHVS, CDR2 FNYEAQ. V shed 1 base, J shed 4 bases, and the junction held 8 bases outside the gene matches. The CDR3 length is 17 residues. CDR3 sequence (DNA): TGTGCCAGCAGCTTAGGTCTGCGGGGGGGCCGATACAATGAGCAGTTCTTC. Translating gives CASSLGLRGGRYNEQFF. Variable domain in full (rest from reference TRBV7-6 and TRBJ2-1): GAGVSQSPRYKVTKRGQDVALRCDPISGHVSLYWYRQALGQGPEFLTYFNYEAQQDKSGLPNDRFSAERPEGSISTLTIQRTEQRDSAMYRCASSLGLRGGRYNEQFFGPGTRLTVL.

The gene calls are TRBV7-2 and TRBJ2-5; TRBD1 agrees at 9 bases. The V and J ends lost 5 bases and 2 bases, in that order; junction bases with no gene match: 6. Germline CDR1 SGHTA, CDR2 FQGNSA. This CDR3 comprises 15 residues. The DNA for the CDR3 is TGTGCCAGCAGCATGGACAGGGGCCCTCAAGAGACCCAGTACTTC. It encodes CASSMDRGPQETQYF. Complete variable domain (other parts from reference TRBV7-2 and TRBJ2-5): GAGVSQSPSNKVTEKGKDVELRCDPISGHTALYWYRQSLGQGLEFLIYFQGNSAPDKSGLPSDRFSAERTGGSVSTLTIQRTQQEDSAVYLCASSMDRGPQETQYFGPGTRLLVL.

This rearrangement joins TRBV21-1 to TRBJ2-7; the table's D gene call, TRBD1, was not cross checked with the DNA. TRBV21-1 is a known pseudogene. The CDR3 consists of 17 residues. Here the CDR3 reads CASSKGNGKDRAREQYF. In DNA form, the CDR3 reads TGTGCCAGCAGCAAAGGAAATGGGAAAGACAGGGCCCGCGAGCAGTACTTC.

The V and J genes are TRBV10-2 and TRBJ1-1; the D is unclear. This CDR3 comprises 11 residues. Trimming removed 6 bases at V and 4 bases at J, with 6 bases between. Germline lookup yields CDR1 WSHSY and CDR2 SAAADI. This CDR3 is CASRGGTEAFF. The CDR3 DNA follows: TGCGCCAGCAGGGGAGGCACTGAAGCTTTCTTT.

V is TRBV9 and J is TRBJ2-3, with 9 bases lining up with TRBD2. The J segment lost 1 base and the V segment lost 8 bases, leaving 2 bases of the junction unmatched. The CDR3 extends over 13 amino acids. Germline CDR1 reads SGDLS; CDR2 reads YYNGEE. CDR3 residues: CARTSGCTDTQYF. The DNA of the CDR3 is TGTGCCAGGACTAGCGGATGCACAGATACGCAGTATTTT.

DNA for the CDR3: TGTGCCAGCAGTTTACGCGGCCTAGCCGGCTGGAATGAGCAGTTCTTC. Translating it yields CASSLRGLAGWNEQFF. V and J are TRBV27 and TRBJ2-1; TRBD2 might be the D (5 bases). Germline V gene data show CDR1 as MNHEY and CDR2 as SMNVEV (reference sequence). The CDR3 spans 16 residues. V lost 2 bases, J lost 7 bases, and 18 bases lay in between.

The chain uses TRBV2 and TRBJ2-5; perhaps TRBD2 as D (6 bases). There are 13 residues in the CDR3. Trimming left V 8 bases short and J 2 bases short, with 12 bases between. Germline loops: CDR1 SNHLY, CDR2 FYNNEI. DNA of the CDR3: TGTGCCAGCCAGCGGCGGGGACAAGAGACCCAGTACTTC. This gives the protein CASQRRGQETQYF.

The chain has TRBV19 and TRBJ1-4, with D hard to call. Germline V gene lookup returns CDR1 LNHDA and CDR2 SQIVND (reference sequence). Trimming left V 7 bases short and J 5 bases short, with 5 bases between. CDR3 size: 11 residues. CDR3 nucleotide sequence: TGTGCCAGTACCCTAAATGAAAAACTGTTTTTT. Encoded protein: CASTLNEKLFF.